The T cell receptor (beta chain) described here comes from a study of OX40 agonist ivuxolimab in advanced cancers. Study-level information: There were three patients with partial responses, one having hepatocellular carcinoma and two cutaneous melanoma.

Only in-frame clones appear in the TCRdb table, and some are missing; sequencing was by immunoSEQ multiplex PCR. The table has over 60,000 clones, approximately 81% seen once; the top ten hold 3.5% to 4.5%. Overall study results and limits: CD4+ and CD8+ T cells in blood underwent clonal expansion by week 6 at 0.1 to 3.0 mg/kg. Antigen specificity remained undetermined for the expanded peripheral T cells.

About this clone itself: No antigen is known for it.

V lost 4 bases, J lost 5 bases, and 5 bases stayed unmatched. The CDR3 has 14 residues. Germline assignment: CDR1 SGHRS and CDR2 YFSETQ. The chain combines TRBV5-1 with TRBJ2-2; 7 nucleotides match TRBD1. The sample consisted of CD4+ or CD8+ T cells sorted from blood, taken in a trial of the OX40 agonist ivuxolimab. This receptor was taken from an adult with an advanced solid tumor such as melanoma, head and neck, liver or kidney cancer. The CDR3 sequence: CASSPIRGTGELFF. The CDR3 DNA follows: TGCGCCAGCAGCCCAATCAGGGGGACCGGGGAGCTGTTTTTT.